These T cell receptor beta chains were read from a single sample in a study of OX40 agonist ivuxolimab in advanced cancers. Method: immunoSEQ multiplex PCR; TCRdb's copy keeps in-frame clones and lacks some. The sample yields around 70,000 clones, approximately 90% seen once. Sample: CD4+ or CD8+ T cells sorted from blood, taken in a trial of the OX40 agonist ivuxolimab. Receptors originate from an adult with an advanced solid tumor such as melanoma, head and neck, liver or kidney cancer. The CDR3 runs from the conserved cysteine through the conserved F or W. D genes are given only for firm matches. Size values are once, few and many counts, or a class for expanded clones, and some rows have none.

CASSLVRGAGDNEQFF	TGCGCCAGCAGCTTGGTCAGGGGCGCTGGGGACAATGAGCAGTTCTTC	TRBV5-1	once	-	TRBJ2-1
CASSLPEGYNEQFF	TGTGCCAGCAGCTTGCCCGAGGGCTACAATGAGCAGTTCTTC	TRBV11-3	-	-	TRBJ2-1
CASSAHGTSGTDTQYF	TGTGCCAGCAGCGCCCACGGGACTAGCGGCACAGATACGCAGTATTTT	TRBV9	-	TRBD2	TRBJ2-3
CAIRDRGEKLFF	TGTGCCATCAGGGACAGGGGAGAAAAACTGTTTTTT	TRBV10-3	-	TRBD1	TRBJ1-4
CASSRRTDTQYF	TGTGCCAGCAGTAGGCGGACAGATACGCAGTATTTT	TRBV27	few	-	TRBJ2-3
CASRGLDQPQHF	TGTGCCAGCAGGGGGCTGGATCAGCCCCAGCATTTT	TRBV10-3	-	TRBD1	TRBJ1-5
CAWLKTGQHEQFF	TGTGCCTGGTTAAAGACAGGCCAGCATGAGCAGTTCTTC	TRBV30	-	-	TRBJ2-1
CASRGGTNTNYGYTF	TGTGCCAGCAGAGGGGGGACCAACACGAACTATGGCTACACCTTC	TRBV5-8	-	-	TRBJ1-2
CASSQDRGGQPQHF	TGCGCCAGCAGTCAAGACAGGGGAGGCCAGCCCCAGCATTTT	TRBV23-1	-	TRBD1	TRBJ1-5
CASSIQGGAEAFF	TGTGCCAGCAGCATCCAGGGGGGGGCTGAAGCTTTCTTT	TRBV5-4	-	TRBD1	TRBJ1-1
CASSSLPGQGTGELFF	TGCGCCAGCAGCTCACTACCGGGACAGGGCACCGGGGAGCTGTTTTTT	TRBV5-1	-	TRBD1	TRBJ2-2
CASSEQGSSYNEQFF	TGCGCCAGCAGTGAACAGGGTAGCTCCTACAATGAGCAGTTCTTC	TRBV10-1	-	-	TRBJ2-1
CASSPGQIYEQYF	TGTGCCAGCAGTCCTGGACAGATCTACGAGCAGTACTTC	TRBV6-5	-	-	TRBJ2-7
CASSLGQRQEKLFF	TGCGCCAGCAGCTTGGGACAGAGACAAGAAAAACTGTTTTTT	TRBV5-1	-	-	TRBJ1-4
CATSRDPTFTGNTIYF	TGTGCCACGTCACGGGACCCAACTTTCACTGGAAACACCATATATTTT	TRBV19	-	-	TRBJ1-3
CASSLDTGTGFPYEQYF	TGCGCCAGCAGCTTGGATACCGGGACAGGGTTCCCCTACGAGCAGTACTTC	TRBV5-1	-	TRBD1	TRBJ2-7